This T cell receptor (beta chain) comes out of a study of T cells in pancreatic ductal adenocarcinoma. Study-wide points: This surgical cohort overrepresents the minority presenting with early-stage disease. Unique clonotypes were around 8-fold more numerous in blood than in tumor.

No neoadjuvant therapy was given to the selected pancreatic ductal adenocarcinoma patients before their surgery. Clones were read by immunoSEQ multiplex PCR, and TCRdb kept only the in-frame ones, dropping some. Here the sample spans 16,000 or so clones, more than 75% being singletons. V trimming: 4 bases; J trimming: 2 bases; junction bases outside the gene matches: 4. The CDR3 totals 15 residues. CDR1 and CDR2 from the germline V gene are SGHRS and YFSETQ. Comments on this clone: Its antigen remains unknown.

The source of this sequence is a human donor with pancreatic ductal adenocarcinoma. The sample consisted of PBMCs. The genes are TRBV5-1 and TRBJ2-7; 12 bases are a match to TRBD1. DNA of the CDR3: TGCGCCAGCAGCCCGGGACAGGGGGCTACCTACGAGCAGTACTTC. The encoded protein is CASSPGQGATYEQYF.